A single T cell receptor beta chain is shown here with its context. What it binds is unknown. The sample originates from a study of cytomegalovirus exposure and HLA in healthy donors. Study observations and caveats: The classifier reportedly diagnosed cytomegalovirus status with high sensitivity and specificity.

Method: immunoSEQ multiplex PCR; TCRdb's copy keeps in-frame clones and lacks some. Altogether 130,000 to 150,000 clones are present, approximately 89% being singletons, with the ten largest covering 8% to 9.5%. Sequencing was performed on PBMCs. The source is a woman aged 18-30 years in good health and CMV-seropositive.

In DNA, the CDR3 is TGTGCCAGCAGCTTAGCGGGGGGGATTGGAAACACCATATATTTT. Translation gives CASSLAGGIGNTIYF. V usage is TRBV7-2 and J usage is TRBJ1-3, with a tentative D call TRBD1 (5 bases). From germline, CDR1 is SGHTA and CDR2 FQGNSA. The V and J ends lost 0 bases and 3 bases respectively, with 9 bases between them. This CDR3 region has 15 residues.